One TCR beta chain is described in this entry. Its antigen remains unknown. PCR involved 60 Vbeta and 13 Jbeta primers. Libraries were prepared by immunoSEQ multiplex PCR; TCRdb keeps only in-frame clonotypes and omits some of them. Found here are around 150,000 clones; the top ten clones hold 1% to 1.5%. This sample is drawn from a study of cytomegalovirus exposure and HLA in healthy donors. Study context: The study's early data release held about 80 million unique TCRs from HLA-typed donors. Within the Caucasian-associated ancestry cluster were roughly 79% of the approximately 400 genotyped donors. Study results and limitations: The records held CMV serostatus as the only immune exposure information. Reports indicated that the classifier achieved high specificity and sensitivity in diagnosing cytomegalovirus status.

The receptor was derived from a woman aged 55-75 years in good health and CMV-seronegative. Sequencing input: PBMCs.

CDR3: CASSVTGVEKLFF. DNA of the CDR3: TGTGCCAGCAGTGTGACAGGGGTTGAAAAACTGTTTTTT. The chain joins TRBV25-1 to TRBJ1-4, with 8 bases aligning to TRBD1. CDR1 and CDR2 (germline): MGHDK, SYGVNS. The CDR3 totals 13 residues. V was clipped by 4 bases and J by 7 bases; unmatched bases: 2.